Listed here are 2 T cell receptor beta chains from one sample, sequenced in a study of blood T cell repertoires in COVID-19. Generated by immunoSEQ multiplex PCR, the TCRdb table keeps only in-frame clones and is missing some. The top ten clones hold 3% of a sample with 87,000 or so clones, 87% of them seen once. The sample was peripheral blood. The receptors were sampled from a woman aged 45-65 years with active or convalescent COVID-19.

The chain couples TRBV7-9 to TRBJ1-2; possible D gene TRBD1, 6 bases. This CDR3 spans 15 amino acids. V was pared by 2 bases and J by 5 bases, with 15 bases between. CDR1 and CDR2 (germline): SEHNR, FQNEAQ (reference sequence). The CDR3 DNA reads TGTGCCAGCAGCTTAATGGCAGGGGCCCAGTATGGCTACACCTTC. Translating gives CASSLMAGAQYGYTF.

V and J are TRBV9 and TRBJ1-1; no firm D call. The CDR3 contains 15 residues. Germline values: CDR1 SGDLS, CDR2 YYNGEE. Trimming took off 0 bases at V and 8 bases at J, with 17 bases between the two ends. The CDR3 protein is CASSVEPEGTREAFF. CDR3 sequence (DNA): TGTGCCAGCAGCGTAGAGCCAGAAGGCACTAGGGAAGCTTTCTTT.